This T cell receptor (beta chain) was sequenced during a study of T cells in Graves' hyperthyroidism and ophthalmopathy. Recently diagnosed hyperthyroidism of less than 2 months' duration affected patients aged 18 to 65. Clinical symptoms, serum thyroxine, TRAb, thyroid ultrasound and orbital computed tomography informed diagnoses. Regarding the study as a whole: Ophthalmopathy was told apart from stable hyperthyroidism by a 13 V-J model.

Regions amplified from RNA transcripts were the TCR beta CDR3 regions. The HTBI primer set served for first-round RT-PCR of the TCR CDR3. TCRdb used MiXCR to reprocess the multiplex PCR reads, holding one entry per CDR3 protein. The table includes roughly 300,000 distinct CDR3 sequences, roughly 21% detected once. V was trimmed by 7 bases and J by 3 bases, leaving 13 bases between them. This CDR3 has 13 amino acids. Germline-derived CDR1 and CDR2 are DFQATT and SNEGSKA (reference sequence). Points on this clonotype: Its target is not known.

The rearrangement links TRBV20-1 to TRBJ1-5; unclear D gene. Sample: blood. The origin of this receptor is a woman in her 50s with Graves' hyperthyroidism. In DNA form, the CDR3 reads TGCAGTGTCGTGGGTAGCAACAATCAGCCCCAGCATTTT. Protein product: CSVVGSNNQPQHF.